The rows below give T cell receptor beta chains drawn from one sample of a study of cytomegalovirus exposure and HLA in healthy donors. Produced via immunoSEQ multiplex PCR; TCRdb's table is partial and in-frame only. The data show about 200,000 clones, over 9.5% seen once. Input material: PBMCs. These TCRs come from a man aged 45-65 years in good health and CMV-seropositive. The CDR3 runs from the conserved cysteine through the conserved F or W. The size of a clone is reported for some rows only, either as once, few or many, or as a class for expanded clones.

>TRBV6-5|NA
CASTRDSGANVLTF
>TRBV9|NA
CASSVAGSGANVLTF
>TRBV9|few
CASSEGGRDTEAFF
>TRBV19|few
CASRPGQLNYGYTF
>TRBV9|NA
CASSGRQGAGEKLFF
>TRBV4-3|few
CASSQDHQGKDGYTF
>TRBV9|NA
CASRLGAIDTEAFF
>TRBV2|NA
CASRGGLYNEQFF
>TRBV7-7|few
CASSKGGRAEETQYF
>TRBV7-2|few
CASSLRNSPLHF
>TRBV1|few
CTSSPGGSWSGNTIYF
>TRBV4-1|NA
CASSQDFNRGAGNTIYF
>TRBV7-8|NA
CASSFAGLEAFF
>TRBV11-2|NA
CASASRAGGNYGYTF
>TRBV7-9|few
CASSLATGVQETQYF
>TRBV10-3|few
CANKGPNSPLHF
>TRBV5-1|few
CASSLVGAITDTQYF
>TRBV27|NA
CASAGLAVTDTQYF
>TRBV9|few
CASSAAQGPNEKLFF
>TRBV7-2|NA
CASRSGASSYNEQFF
>TRBV30|few
CAWSVVGTVRNSPLHF
>TRBV5-4|few
CASSLGTGTNQPQHF
>TRBV5-1|NA
CASSSTVLNEQFF
>TRBV5-4|few
CASSLRTVYGYTF
>TRBV7-8|NA
CASSFNRDRNTIYF
>TRBV5-4|few
CASSLLSGVTDTQYF
>TRBV27|NA
CASSLYGGLSSYEQYF
>TRBV30|NA
CAWSVRRGSNQPQHF
>TRBV28|NA
CASSFNTYETAIGYTF
>TRBV2|NA
CASSSDIGELFF
>TRBV27|NA
CASSKDRGRDSPLHF
>TRBV6-5|few
CASSSGLGRETQYF
>TRBV29-1|few
CSVMAGQNTEAFF